This T cell receptor beta chain was found in a study of circulating and synovial CD4+ cells in juvenile arthritis. Assay used: immunoSEQ multiplex PCR; TCRdb lists only in-frame clones, some missing. The top ten clones hold 0.15% to 0.2% of a sample with 30,000 to 35,000 clones, 95% to 96% of them seen once. In the case of this clone: What it binds is not known.

The study, taken as a whole, reports: These repertoires were less diverse than bulk blood CD4 repertoires. Compared with bulk blood, circulating pathogenic-like lymphocytes shared substantially more CDR3 sequences with synovial T cells. T cell genome counts differed by at least an order of magnitude between CPL and CD4 samples.

Sequenced input: CD4+ T cells from blood. This receptor was taken from a human donor with juvenile idiopathic arthritis.

CDR3 bases: TGCGCCAGCAGCTTGGAAGGGACAGGGCTACGCACTGAAGCTTTCTTT. Amino acid sequence: CASSLEGTGLRTEAFF. The chain uses TRBV5-1 and TRBJ1-1; 9 positions agree with TRBD1. CDR1 SGHRS and CDR2 YFSETQ come from the germline V gene. This CDR3 has 16 residues. Germline trimming cut 0 bases from V and 4 bases from J; bases unmatched to any gene: 7.